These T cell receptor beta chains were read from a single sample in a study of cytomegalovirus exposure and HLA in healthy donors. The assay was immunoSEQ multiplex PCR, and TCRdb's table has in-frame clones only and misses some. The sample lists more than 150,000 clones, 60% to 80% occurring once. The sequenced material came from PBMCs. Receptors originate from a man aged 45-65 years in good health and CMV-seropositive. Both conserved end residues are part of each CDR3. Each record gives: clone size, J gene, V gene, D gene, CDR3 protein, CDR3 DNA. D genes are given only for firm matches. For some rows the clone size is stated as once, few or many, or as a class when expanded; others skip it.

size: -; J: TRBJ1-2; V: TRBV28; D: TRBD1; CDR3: CASSNGQGGYGYTF; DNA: TGTGCCAGCAGTAATGGACAGGGCGGCTATGGCTACACCTTC
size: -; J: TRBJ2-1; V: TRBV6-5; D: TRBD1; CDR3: CASSYLRTGGEQFF; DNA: TGTGCCAGCAGTTACTTGAGGACAGGTGGTGAGCAGTTCTTC
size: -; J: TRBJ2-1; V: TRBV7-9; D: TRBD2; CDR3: CASSLVLAGSSYNEQFF; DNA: TGTGCCAGCAGCTTAGTCCTAGCGGGGAGCTCCTACAATGAGCAGTTCTTC
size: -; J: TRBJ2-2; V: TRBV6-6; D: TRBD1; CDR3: CASRAGQGGTGELFF; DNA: TGTGCCAGCAGGGCCGGACAGGGGGGGACCGGGGAGCTGTTTTTT
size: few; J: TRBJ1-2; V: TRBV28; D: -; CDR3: CASSLEATAGYTF; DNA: TGTGCCAGCAGTTTGGAGGCAACTGCTGGCTACACCTTC
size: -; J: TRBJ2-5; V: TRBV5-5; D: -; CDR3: CASSSGTFQETQYF; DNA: TGTGCCAGCAGCTCCGGGACTTTTCAAGAGACCCAGTACTTC
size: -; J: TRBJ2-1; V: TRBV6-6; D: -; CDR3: CASSYARQGSYNEQFF; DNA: TGTGCCAGCAGTTACGCGCGGCAGGGGAGTTACAATGAGCAGTTCTTC
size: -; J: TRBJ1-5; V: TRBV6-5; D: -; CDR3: CASSYQGSNQPQHF; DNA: TGTGCCAGCAGTTATCAGGGGAGCAATCAGCCCCAGCATTTT
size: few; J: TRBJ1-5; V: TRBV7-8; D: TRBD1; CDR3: CASSTGTGNQPQHF; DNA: TGTGCCAGCAGCACCGGGACAGGAAATCAGCCCCAGCATTTT
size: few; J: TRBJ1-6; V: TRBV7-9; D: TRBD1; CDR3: CSSSSRQGTTLHF; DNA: TGTTCCAGCAGCTCCCGACAGGGGACGACCCTCCACTTT
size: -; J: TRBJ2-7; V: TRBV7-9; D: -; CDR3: CASRLGSGEQYF; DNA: TGTGCCAGCAGATTGGGTTCGGGCGAGCAGTACTTC
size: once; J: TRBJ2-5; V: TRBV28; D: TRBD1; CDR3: CASSLGDRTQETQYF; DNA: TGTGCCAGCAGTTTAGGGGACAGGACGCAAGAGACCCAGTACTTC
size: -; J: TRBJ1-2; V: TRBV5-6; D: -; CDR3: CASTMGVGYGYTF; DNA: TGTGCCAGCACCATGGGAGTAGGATATGGCTACACCTTC
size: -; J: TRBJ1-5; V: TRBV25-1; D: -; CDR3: CASSEAGQLNQPQHF; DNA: TGTGCCAGCAGTGAAGCCGGACAGCTAAATCAGCCCCAGCATTTT
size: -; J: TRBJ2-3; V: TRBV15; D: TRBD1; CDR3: CATSRGGLTGVTDTQYF; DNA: TGTGCCACCAGCAGAGGAGGGCTGACAGGGGTCACAGATACGCAGTATTTT
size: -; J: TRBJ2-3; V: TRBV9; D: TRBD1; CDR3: CASSVGQGHTDTQYF; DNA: TGTGCCAGCAGCGTAGGACAGGGGCACACAGATACGCAGTATTTT
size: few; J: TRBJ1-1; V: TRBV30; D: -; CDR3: CAWSPPGSEAFF; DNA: TGTGCCTGGAGTCCCCCGGGGTCTGAAGCTTTCTTT
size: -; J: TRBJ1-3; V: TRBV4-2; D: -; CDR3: CASSQVPFGTYFSTSSGNTIYF; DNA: TGTGCCAGCAGCCAAGTACCGTTCGGGACTTACTTTTCGACAAGCTCTGGAAACACCATATATTTT
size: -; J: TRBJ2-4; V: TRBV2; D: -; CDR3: CASRVNGGNIQYF; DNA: TGTGCCAGCAGGGTAAACGGGGGAAACATTCAGTACTTC
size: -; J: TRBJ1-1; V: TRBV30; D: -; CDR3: CAWSVPRITEAFF; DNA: TGTGCCTGGAGTGTGCCGAGGATCACTGAAGCTTTCTTT
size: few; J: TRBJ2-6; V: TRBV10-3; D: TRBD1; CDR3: CATQGVVSGANVLTF; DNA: TGTGCCACGCAGGGGGTGGTCTCTGGGGCCAACGTCCTGACTTTC
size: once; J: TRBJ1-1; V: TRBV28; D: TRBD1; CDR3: CASSSPGTGGRTEAFF; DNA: TGTGCCAGCAGTTCCCCCGGGACAGGGGGCCGGACGGAAGCTTTCTTT
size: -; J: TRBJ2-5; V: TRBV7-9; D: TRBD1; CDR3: CASSPDRGRRETQYF; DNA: TGTGCCAGCAGCCCGGACAGGGGGCGGAGAGAGACCCAGTACTTC
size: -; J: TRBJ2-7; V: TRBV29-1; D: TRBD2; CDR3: CSAAGLAGRGGSYEQYF; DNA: TGCAGCGCCGCGGGACTAGCGGGGAGAGGCGGCTCCTACGAGCAGTACTTC
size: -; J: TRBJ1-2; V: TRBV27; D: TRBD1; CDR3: CASSFGTGDGYTF; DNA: TGTGCCAGCAGTTTCGGGACAGGGGATGGCTACACCTTC
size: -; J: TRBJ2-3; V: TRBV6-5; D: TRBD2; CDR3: CASAGGGVQDTQYF; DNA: TGTGCCAGCGCCGGCGGGGGGGTTCAAGATACGCAGTATTTT
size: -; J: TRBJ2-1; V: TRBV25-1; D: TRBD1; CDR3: CASRQGAAYNEQFF; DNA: TGTGCCAGCAGACAGGGGGCGGCCTACAATGAGCAGTTCTTC
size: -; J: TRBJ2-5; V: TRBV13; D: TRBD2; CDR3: CASSSLAGGKTQYF; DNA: TGTGCCAGCAGCTCCCTAGCGGGGGGAAAGACCCAGTACTTC
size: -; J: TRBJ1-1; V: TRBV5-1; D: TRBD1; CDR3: CASSLQGVGTEAFF; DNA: TGCGCCAGCAGCCTACAGGGGGTCGGCACTGAAGCTTTCTTT
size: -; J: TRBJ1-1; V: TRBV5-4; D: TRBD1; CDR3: CASSSTGVTEAFF; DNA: TGTGCCAGCAGCTCTACAGGGGTAACTGAAGCTTTCTTT
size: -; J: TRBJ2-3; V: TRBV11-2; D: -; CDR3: CASSSARVRASTDTQYF; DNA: TGTGCCAGCAGCTCTGCTCGGGTCCGAGCTAGCACAGATACGCAGTATTTT
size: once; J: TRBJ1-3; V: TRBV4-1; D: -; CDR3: CASSQTTASGNTIYF; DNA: TGCGCCAGCAGCCAAACGACAGCTTCTGGAAACACCATATATTTT
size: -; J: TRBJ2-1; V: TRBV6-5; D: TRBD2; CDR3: CASSKRLAGHNEQFF; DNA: TGTGCCAGCAGCAAAAGACTAGCTGGCCACAATGAGCAGTTCTTC
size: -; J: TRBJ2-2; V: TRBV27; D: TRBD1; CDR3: CASRRDRTGENTGELFF; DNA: TGTGCCAGCAGAAGAGATCGGACAGGGGAGAACACCGGGGAGCTGTTTTTT
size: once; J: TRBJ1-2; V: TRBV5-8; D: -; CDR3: CASSFRGSEYGYTF; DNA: TGTGCCAGCAGCTTTAGGGGTTCGGAATATGGCTACACCTTC